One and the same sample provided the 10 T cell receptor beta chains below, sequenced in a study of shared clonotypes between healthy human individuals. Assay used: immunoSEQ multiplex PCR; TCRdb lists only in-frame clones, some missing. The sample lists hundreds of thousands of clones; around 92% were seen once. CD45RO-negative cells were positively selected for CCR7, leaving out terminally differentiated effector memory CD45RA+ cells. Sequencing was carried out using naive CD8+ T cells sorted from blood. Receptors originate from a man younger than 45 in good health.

The CDR3 sequence is CASSASGTNEQFF. The CDR3 DNA reads as TGTGCCAGCAGCGCTAGCGGGACGAATGAGCAGTTCTTC. The chain recombines TRBV7-8 with TRBJ2-1; TRBD2 matches at 9 bases. The CDR3 sequence is 13 residues long. Germline-derived CDR1 and CDR2 are SGHVS and FQNEAQ. With V trimmed by 5 bases and J by 7 bases, 3 bases remained unmatched.

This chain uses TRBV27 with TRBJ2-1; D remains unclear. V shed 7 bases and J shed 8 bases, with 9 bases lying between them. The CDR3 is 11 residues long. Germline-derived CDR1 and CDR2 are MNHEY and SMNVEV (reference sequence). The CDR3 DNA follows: TGTGCCAGCAATTCGGTCGATGAGCAGTTCTTC. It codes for CASNSVDEQFF.

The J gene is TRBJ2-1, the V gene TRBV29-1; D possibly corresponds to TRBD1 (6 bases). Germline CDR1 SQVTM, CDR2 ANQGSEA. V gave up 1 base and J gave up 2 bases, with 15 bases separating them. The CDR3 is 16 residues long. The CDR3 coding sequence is TGCAGCGTTGAAGTTAGGGGGAGTCCCACCTACAATGAGCAGTTCTTC. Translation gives CSVEVRGSPTYNEQFF.

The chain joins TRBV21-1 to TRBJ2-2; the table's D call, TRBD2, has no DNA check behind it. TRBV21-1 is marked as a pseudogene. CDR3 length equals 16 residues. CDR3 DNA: TGTGCCAGTAGCAAAGGGGGACCGGGACTAGCCGGGGAGCTGTTTTTT. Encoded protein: CASSKGGPGLAGELFF.

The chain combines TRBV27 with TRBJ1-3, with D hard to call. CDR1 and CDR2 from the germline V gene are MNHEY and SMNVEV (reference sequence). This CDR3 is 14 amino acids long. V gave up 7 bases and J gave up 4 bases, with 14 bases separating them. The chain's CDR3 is CASTNRVGGNTIYF. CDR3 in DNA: TGTGCCAGCACGAATAGGGTTGGCGGAAACACCATATATTTT.

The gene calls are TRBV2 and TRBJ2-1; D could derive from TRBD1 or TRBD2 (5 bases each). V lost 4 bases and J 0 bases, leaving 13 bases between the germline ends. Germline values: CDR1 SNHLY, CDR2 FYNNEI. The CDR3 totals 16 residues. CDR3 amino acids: CASSAGDESSYNEQFF. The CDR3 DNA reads TGTGCCAGCAGTGCCGGGGACGAGAGCTCCTACAATGAGCAGTTCTTC.

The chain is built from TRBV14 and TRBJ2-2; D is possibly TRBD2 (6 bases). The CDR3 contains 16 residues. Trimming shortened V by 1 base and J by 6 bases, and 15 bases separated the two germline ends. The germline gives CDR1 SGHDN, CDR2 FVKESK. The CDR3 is CASSQGGGLTAGELFF. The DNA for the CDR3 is TGTGCCAGCAGCCAAGGTGGGGGGTTGACCGCCGGGGAGCTGTTTTTT.

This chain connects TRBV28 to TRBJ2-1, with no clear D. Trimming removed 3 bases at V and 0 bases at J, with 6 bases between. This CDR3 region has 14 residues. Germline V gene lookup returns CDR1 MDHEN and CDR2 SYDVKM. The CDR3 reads CASSFQSSYNEQFF. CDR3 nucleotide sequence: TGTGCCAGCAGTTTCCAGAGCTCCTACAATGAGCAGTTCTTC.

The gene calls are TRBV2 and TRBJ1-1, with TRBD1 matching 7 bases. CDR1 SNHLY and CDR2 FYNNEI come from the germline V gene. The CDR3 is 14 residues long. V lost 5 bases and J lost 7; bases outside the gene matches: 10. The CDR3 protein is CASSPKTGNYEAFF. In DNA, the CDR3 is TGTGCCAGCAGTCCTAAGACAGGGAATTATGAAGCTTTCTTT.

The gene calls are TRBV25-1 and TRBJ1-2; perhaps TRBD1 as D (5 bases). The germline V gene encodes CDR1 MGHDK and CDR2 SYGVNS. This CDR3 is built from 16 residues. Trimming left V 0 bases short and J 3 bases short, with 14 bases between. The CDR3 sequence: CASSEYGGRKDYGYTF. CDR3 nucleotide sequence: TGTGCCAGCAGTGAATATGGGGGGAGGAAGGACTATGGCTACACCTTC.